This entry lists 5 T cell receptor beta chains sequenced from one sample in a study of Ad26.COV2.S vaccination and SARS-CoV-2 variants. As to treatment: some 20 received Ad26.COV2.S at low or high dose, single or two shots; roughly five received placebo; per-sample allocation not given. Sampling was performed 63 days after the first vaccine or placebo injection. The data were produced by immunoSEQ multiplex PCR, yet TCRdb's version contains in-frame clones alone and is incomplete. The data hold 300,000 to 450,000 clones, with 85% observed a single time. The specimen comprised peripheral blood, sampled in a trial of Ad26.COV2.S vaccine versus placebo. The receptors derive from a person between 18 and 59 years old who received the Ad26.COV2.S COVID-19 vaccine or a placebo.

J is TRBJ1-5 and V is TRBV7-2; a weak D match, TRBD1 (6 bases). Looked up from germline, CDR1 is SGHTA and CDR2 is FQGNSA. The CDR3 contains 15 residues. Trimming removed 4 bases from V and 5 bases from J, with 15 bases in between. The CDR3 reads CASSSRSGGDQPQHF. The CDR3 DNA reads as TGTGCCAGCAGCTCCCGAAGCGGGGGCGATCAGCCCCAGCATTTT.

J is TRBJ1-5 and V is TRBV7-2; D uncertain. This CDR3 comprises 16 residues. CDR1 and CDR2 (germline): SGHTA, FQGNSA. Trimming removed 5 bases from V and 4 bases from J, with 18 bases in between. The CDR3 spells CASSPYSLLLNQPQHF. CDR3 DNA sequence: TGTGCCAGCAGCCCCTACAGCTTACTTTTAAATCAGCCCCAGCATTTT.

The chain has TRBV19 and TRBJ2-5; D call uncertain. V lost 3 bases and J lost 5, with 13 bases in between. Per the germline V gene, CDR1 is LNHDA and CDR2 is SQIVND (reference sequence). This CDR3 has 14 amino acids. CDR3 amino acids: CASSIVGYRETQYF. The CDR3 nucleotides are TGTGCCAGTAGTATTGTTGGTTATCGGGAGACCCAGTACTTC.

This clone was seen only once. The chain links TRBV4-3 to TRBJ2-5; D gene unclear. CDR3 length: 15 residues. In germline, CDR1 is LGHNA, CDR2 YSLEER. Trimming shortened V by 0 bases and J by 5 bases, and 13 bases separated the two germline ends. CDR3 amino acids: CASSQEPQSRETQYF. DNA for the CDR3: TGCGCCAGCAGCCAAGAACCCCAGTCCCGGGAGACCCAGTACTTC.

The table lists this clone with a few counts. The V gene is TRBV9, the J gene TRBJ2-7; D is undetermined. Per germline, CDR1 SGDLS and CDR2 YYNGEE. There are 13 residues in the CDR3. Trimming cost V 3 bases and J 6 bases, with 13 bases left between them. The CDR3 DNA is TGTGCCAGCAGCGCCCCACCCTACGGCGAGCAGTACTTC. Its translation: CASSAPPYGEQYF.